This passage covers 9 T cell receptor beta chains from one sample sequenced in a study of T cell clusters in autoimmune cytopenias. TRB amplification used approximately 250 ng of peripheral blood genomic DNA. TRB was amplified by touch-down multiplex PCR, primer pools A and B combined. TCRdb re-called the multiplex PCR reads; every CDR3 protein appears as one record, without DNA. The repertoire table contains some 7,200 distinct CDR3 sequences. Sample: peripheral blood. Receptors originate from a human donor with an autoimmune cytopenia or autoimmune hepatitis (not recorded which).

The chain combines TRBV5-4 with TRBJ2-5; with no DNA, the TCRdb D assignment of TRBD1 cannot be verified. The CDR3 length is 15 residues. Germline V lookup: CDR1 SGHNT, CDR2 YYREEE (reference sequence). The chain's CDR3 is CASSPAGTGRETQYF.

The V gene is TRBV7-9, the J gene TRBJ1-2; TCRdb indicates TRBD1, and absent DNA this call remains unverified. This CDR3 spans 18 amino acids. Germline-derived CDR1 and CDR2 are SEHNR and FQNEAQ (reference sequence). The CDR3 loop is CASSWGTGTGVGGYGYTF.

In terms of frequency, this clonotype is medium-sized. The gene calls are TRBV20-1 and TRBJ1-1. The CDR3 contains 13 residues. Germline CDR1 and CDR2: DFQATT and SNEGSKA (reference sequence). CDR3: CSARVSMNTEAFF.

The rearrangement uses TRBV5-6 and TRBJ2-1; TCRdb selects TRBD1, and the lack of DNA leaves this call unchecked. The CDR3 covers 14 residues. Germline V lookup: CDR1 SGHDT, CDR2 YYEEEE. The CDR3 protein is CASSLQGKGNEQFF.

V usage is TRBV12-3 or TRBV12-4 and J usage is TRBJ2-3; TCRdb returns TRBD2, unconfirmable since there is no DNA. The CDR3 contains 15 residues. CDR3 amino acids: CASSSYLAGGDTQYF.

This clonotype is called medium-sized (0.01 to 0.1%) based on its frequency. The V gene is TRBV5-1, the J gene TRBJ2-3; the D gene TCRdb calls, TRBD2, cannot be checked with no DNA. This CDR3 is 14 amino acids long. The germline V gene encodes CDR1 SGHRS and CDR2 YFSETQ. The CDR3 loop reads CASIAGGPADTQYF.

The chain uses TRBV20-1 and TRBJ1-1. CDR3 size: 16 residues. The germline V gene has CDR1 DFQATT and CDR2 SNEGSKA (reference sequence). CDR3 residues: CSAAPRNGLEGSEAFF.

The chain links TRBV20-1 to TRBJ1-2; TCRdb's D gene call, TRBD1, goes unchecked for lack of DNA. The CDR3 sequence is 13 residues long. Germline V gene lookup returns CDR1 DFQATT and CDR2 SNEGSKA (reference sequence). Here the CDR3 reads CSAPPGQGWGYTF.

The chain links TRBV13 to TRBJ2-2; the D call from TCRdb, TRBD1, cannot be confirmed without DNA. This CDR3 region has 17 residues. Looked up from germline, CDR1 is PRHDT and CDR2 is FYEKMQ (reference sequence). CDR3 sequence: CASSFLTDRASTGELFF.